The TCR beta chain under discussion was sequenced for a study of shared clonotypes between healthy human individuals. Study background: The plates for each donor numbered three CD4 naive, three CD4 memory, two CD8 naive and one CD8 memory.

Trimming took 3 bases from V and 2 from J, leaving 12 bases between them. Germline V lookup: CDR1 SGHTA, CDR2 FQGTGA. This CDR3 contains 15 residues. Sequenced by immunoSEQ multiplex PCR; TCRdb stores in-frame clones only, minus some. The table lists 2 million to 2.5 million clones, less than 95% of them singletons. The rearrangement uses TRBV7-3 and TRBJ2-3; D remains unclear. The sequenced material came from naive CD4+ T cells from PBMCs. The subset here: CD45RA+ positively selected. This TCR came from a man between 18 and 35 years old in good health. Some clones in this sample may be carry-over from other donors' samples. Here the CDR3 DNA reads TGTGCCAGCAGCTTCTTCCGGGCCCCCACAGATACGCAGTATTTT. This sequence encodes CASSFFRAPTDTQYF.